Listed here are 20 T cell receptor beta chains from one sample, sequenced in a study of T cells in Graves' hyperthyroidism and ophthalmopathy. The CDR3 regions of TCR beta were amplified from RNA transcripts. TCR CDR3 underwent first-round RT-PCR with the HTBI primer set. TCRdb re-called the multiplex PCR reads with MiXCR, one entry per CDR3 protein. The sample contains 500,000 to 650,000 distinct CDR3 sequences, roughly 18% of which appear only once. Sequencing was done on a sample of blood. These receptors were obtained from a woman in her late teens or twenties with Graves' ophthalmopathy.

In its sample, this clonotype was seen a few times. This may be a read error, as it is one base from a much larger clone. This chain uses TRBV27 with TRBJ2-1; 10 positions match TRBD2. Looked up from germline, CDR1 is MNHEY and CDR2 is SMNVEV (reference sequence). CDR3 length: 21 amino acids. The CDR3 is CASSFNRAKLAGRLPYSEQFF. In DNA, the CDR3 is TGTGCCAGCAGTTTCAACAGGGCAAAACTAGCGGGAAGGCTGCCCTACAGTGAGCAGTTCTTC.

This clonotype has just one count. A much larger clone lies a single base off, so this may be a read error. The chain combines TRBV2 with TRBJ2-1; D possibly corresponds to TRBD2 (6 bases). This CDR3 contains 11 residues. CDR1 and CDR2 from the germline V gene are SNHLY and FYNNEI. V was pared by 6 bases and J by 6 bases, with 6 bases between. The CDR3: CASRGGNEQFF. As DNA, the CDR3 is TGTGCCAGCAGGGGGGGCAATGAGCAGTTCTTC.

The chain joins TRBV14 to TRBJ2-2; possibly TRBD1 for D (5 bases). Trimming removed 0 bases from V and 3 bases from J, with 14 bases in between. CDR3 length: 17 residues. Germline CDR1 SGHDN, CDR2 FVKESK. The CDR3, as DNA: TGTGCCAGCAGCCAAGATAACCGCCTAGGGGACACCGGGGAGCTGTTTTTT. Amino acid sequence: CASSQDNRLGDTGELFF.

The chain couples TRBV6-1 to TRBJ1-2; D is perhaps TRBD1 (6 bases). This CDR3 is 15 amino acids long. Trimming cost V 8 bases and J 0 bases, with 16 bases left between them. Germline V gene sequence: CDR1 MNHNS, CDR2 SASEGT. The CDR3 region has the DNA TGTGCCAGCGGAAAAACGGACAGCGCTAACTATGGCTACACCTTC. Translating it yields CASGKTDSANYGYTF.

Ten or more counts support this clonotype. The J gene is TRBJ2-5, the V gene TRBV20-1; 8 nucleotides match TRBD2. The V and J ends lost 5 bases and 5 bases, in that order; junction bases with no gene match: 4. The CDR3 is 12 amino acids. Germline assignment: CDR1 DFQATT and CDR2 SNEGSKA (reference sequence). This CDR3 is CSAGLALETQYF. Here the CDR3 DNA reads TGCAGTGCTGGACTAGCTTTGGAGACCCAGTACTTC.

This clonotype was detected many times. The gene calls are TRBV12-3 or TRBV12-4 and TRBJ1-2; D gene unclear. The length of the CDR3 is 13 residues. Trimming removed 7 bases at V and 5 bases at J, with 14 bases between. The CDR3 spells CASTKVDSYGYTF. CDR3 in DNA: TGTGCCAGCACCAAAGTGGACTCTTATGGCTACACCTTC.

In this sample, this clonotype turned up many times. The chain recombines TRBV5-1 with TRBJ2-7; D not resolved. Between the trimmed V and J ends, which lost 7 bases and 0 bases, there was a span of 11 bases. CDR1 is SGHRS, CDR2 YFSETQ, per germline. This CDR3 is built from 13 residues. The CDR3 region is CASCREGSYEQYF. In nucleotides, the CDR3 is TGCGCCAGCTGTAGGGAAGGCTCCTACGAGCAGTACTTC.

This clonotype has at least ten counts. The chain has TRBV5-6 and TRBJ2-6; a possible D gene is TRBD2 (6 bases). V dropped 3 bases and J dropped 2 bases, with 6 bases sitting between them. Germline CDR1 and CDR2: SGHDT and YYEEEE. This CDR3 contains 14 residues. The CDR3 spells CASSWGAGANVLTF. The CDR3 DNA follows: TGTGCCAGCAGCTGGGGGGCTGGGGCCAACGTCCTGACTTTC.

In its sample, this clonotype was seen many times. The chain joins TRBV7-2 to TRBJ2-1; D unclear. CDR1 SGHTA and CDR2 FQGNSA come from the germline V gene. The V gene lost 3 bases and the J gene lost 7 bases, with 10 bases spanning the gap. This CDR3 is 13 amino acids long. CDR3 coding DNA: TGTGCCAGCAGCTTCAGTCCTAGAAATGAGCAGTTCTTC. This translates into CASSFSPRNEQFF.

This clonotype was counted a few times. V is TRBV28 and J is TRBJ2-5; TRBD1 aligns across 8 bases. Per germline, CDR1 MDHEN and CDR2 SYDVKM. This CDR3 is built from 15 residues. The trim removed 7 bases at V and 2 bases at J, leaving 9 bases unmatched. CDR3 sequence: CASTVRDRSQETQYF. The DNA of the CDR3 is TGTGCCAGCACAGTAAGGGACAGGAGTCAAGAGACCCAGTACTTC. The full variable domain, completed using reference TRBV28 and TRBJ2-5, is DVKVTQSSRYLVKRTGEKVFLECVQDMDHENMFWYRQDPGLGLRLIYFSYDVKMKEKGDIPEGYSVSREKKERFSLILESASTNQTSMYLCASTVRDRSQETQYFGPGTRLLVL.

This clonotype was found many times. This sequence joins TRBV10-3 and TRBJ1-2; D gene ambiguous. V dropped 7 bases and J dropped 1 base, with 16 bases sitting between them. This CDR3 region has 15 residues. Germline CDR1 and CDR2: ENHRY and SYGVKD. The DNA for the CDR3 is TGTGCCATCAACGATAATCAGGAGTATAACTATGGCTACACCTTC. It specifies CAINDNQEYNYGYTF.

Ten or more counts support this clonotype. The chain joins TRBV5-1 to TRBJ2-7; D is unresolved. This CDR3 comprises 14 residues. The germline V gene has CDR1 SGHRS and CDR2 YFSETQ. Deletions cut 5 bases from V and 2 bases from J, with 14 bases between. The CDR3 region is CASSFRPSPYEQYF. DNA for the CDR3: TGCGCCAGCAGTTTCCGGCCGTCCCCCTACGAGCAGTACTTC.

The chain joins TRBV24-1 to TRBJ1-3, with a weak D call TRBD1 (5 bases). V lost 2 bases and J lost 0, with 16 bases in between. Germline assignment: CDR1 KGHDR and CDR2 SFDVKD. This CDR3 is built from 18 residues. The CDR3 nucleotides read TGTGCCACCAGTGATTGTTACGGGACGGCCAGCTCTGGAAACACCATATATTTT. Translating it yields CATSDCYGTASSGNTIYF.

This clonotype has at least ten counts. The rearrangement joins TRBV11-2 to TRBJ2-5; TRBD2 is a possible D gene (6 bases). Trimming took off 4 bases at V and 0 bases at J, with 15 bases between the two ends. Germline CDR1 and CDR2: SGHAT and FQNNGV. This CDR3 spans 16 amino acids. The CDR3 here is CASSSRAGWYQETQYF. CDR3 DNA sequence: TGTGCCAGCAGCTCTCGAGCGGGTTGGTACCAAGAGACCCAGTACTTC.

This clonotype was seen only a few times. V gene TRBV6-1 combines with J gene TRBJ1-2; D may be TRBD1 (5 bases). Per the germline V gene, CDR1 is MNHNS and CDR2 is SASEGT. CDR3 length: 14 amino acids. V lost 5 bases and J lost 0, with 10 bases in between. The CDR3 is CASSTGTANYGYTF. The CDR3 bases are TGTGCCAGCAGTACGGGGACCGCTAACTATGGCTACACCTTC.

This clonotype was seen ten or more times. CDR3 loop: CASSYSIRGGSLETQYF. In DNA form, the CDR3 reads TGTGCCAGCAGTTACTCCATTCGGGGGGGGAGTTTAGAGACCCAGTACTTC. V is TRBV6-2 or TRBV6-3 and J is TRBJ2-5; TRBD2 agrees at 8 bases. Looked up from germline, CDR1 is MNHEY and CDR2 is SVGEGT. The CDR3 has 17 amino acids. V trimming: 0 bases; J trimming: 4 bases; junction bases outside the gene matches: 10.

This clonotype was detected ten times or more. The chain uses TRBV10-3 and TRBJ2-1; D might be TRBD2 (5 bases). The CDR3 is 16 amino acids. Germline V gives CDR1 ENHRY, CDR2 SYGVKD. Trimming cost V 0 bases and J 1 base, with 10 bases left between them. The CDR3 DNA sequence: TGTGCCATCAGTGAGTCGGTGACTATATCCTACAATGAGCAGTTCTTC. It is translated as CAISESVTISYNEQFF.

In nucleotides, the CDR3 is TGTGCCAGTAGACCCCCCCAAGCTGAAGCTTTCTTT. It encodes CASRPPQAEAFF. The chain is built from TRBV19 and TRBJ1-1; no reliable D call. Trimming removed 6 bases from V and 6 bases from J, with 11 bases in between. The CDR3 sequence is 12 residues long. The germline gives CDR1 LNHDA, CDR2 SQIVND (reference sequence). The full variable domain, with the rest looked up from reference TRBV19 and TRBJ1-1, is DGGITQSPKYLFRKEGQNVTLSCEQNLNHDAMYWYRQDPGQGLRLIYYSQIVNDFQKGDIAEGYSVSREKKESFPLTVTSAQKNPTAFYLCASRPPQAEAFFGQGTRLTVV.

In this sample, this clonotype turned up a few times. This chain connects TRBV3-1 to TRBJ2-1; 9 bases are shared with TRBD1. Germline-derived CDR1 and CDR2 are LGHDT and YNNKEL (reference sequence). The J segment lost 6 bases and the V segment lost 4 bases, leaving 13 bases of the junction unmatched. The length of the CDR3 is 17 residues. CDR3 DNA: TGTGCCAGCAGCCCCCCGGCCGGGACAGGGCCAACCAATGAGCAGTTCTTC. It translates to CASSPPAGTGPTNEQFF.

This clonotype has more than one count but fewer than ten. This chain uses TRBV29-1 with TRBJ2-3, with TRBD2 matching 8 bases. With 1 base clipped from V and 2 bases from J, the junction kept 8 bases outside the gene matches. This CDR3 is 16 amino acids long. Germline V gives CDR1 SQVTM, CDR2 ANQGSEA. In DNA, the CDR3 is TGCAGCGTTGAAGCGGAGCGGGGGCCCTTCACAGATACGCAGTATTTT. Translation gives CSVEAERGPFTDTQYF.